This entry lists 8 T cell receptor beta chains sequenced from one sample in a study of cytomegalovirus exposure and HLA in healthy donors. Data came from immunoSEQ multiplex PCR; TCRdb stores just in-frame clones and leaves some out. The sample yields some 170,000 clones, nearly 90% seen once. The sequenced sample consisted of PBMCs. The receptors derive from a man aged 18 to 35 in good health and CMV-seropositive.

This rearrangement joins TRBV4-1 to TRBJ1-5, with D perhaps TRBD1 (5 bases). The CDR3 runs to 14 residues. The V gene's germline CDR1 is MGHRA and CDR2 YSYEKL. V lost 1 base to trimming and J lost 4 bases, with 8 bases between them. DNA of the CDR3: TGCGCCAGCAGCCAAGCAGGGTGGAATCAGCCCCAGCATTTT. Translation: CASSQAGWNQPQHF.

The J gene is TRBJ1-4, the V gene TRBV5-1, with a weak D call TRBD1 (5 bases). V dropped 6 bases and J dropped 4 bases, with 16 bases sitting between them. In germline, CDR1 is SGHRS, CDR2 YFSETQ. This CDR3 is built from 15 residues. CDR3 coding DNA: TGCGCCAGCACCCCTTGGGGGGGGGATAATGAAAAACTGTTTTTT. Protein sequence: CASTPWGGDNEKLFF.

This chain connects TRBV28 to TRBJ1-2, with 7 bases lining up with TRBD1. Germline V CDR1 and CDR2: MDHEN, SYDVKM. There are 17 residues in the CDR3. The J segment lost 2 bases and the V segment lost 8 bases, leaving 17 bases of the junction unmatched. The DNA for the CDR3 is TGTGCCAGCTTAGGAGCCGGGACAGAGTCATCAAACTATGGCTACACCTTC. As protein: CASLGAGTESSNYGYTF.

The V gene is TRBV6-1, the J gene TRBJ2-1; 8 bases map to TRBD2. The CDR3 contains 16 residues. The germline CDR1 and CDR2 sequences are MNHNS and SASEGT. V gave up 4 bases and J gave up 5 bases; unmatched junction bases: 10. This CDR3 is CASSAYGLAVNNEQFF. The CDR3 bases are TGTGCCAGCAGTGCATACGGACTAGCTGTGAACAATGAGCAGTTCTTC.

V is TRBV6-1 and J is TRBJ2-2; D gene uncertain. From germline, CDR1 is MNHNS and CDR2 SASEGT. The CDR3 runs 13 residues. Trimming shortened V by 1 base and J by 5 bases, and 5 bases separated the two germline ends. This CDR3 reads CASSEGPTGELFF. CDR3 sequence (DNA): TGTGCCAGCAGTGAAGGGCCGACCGGGGAGCTGTTTTTT.

The chain employs TRBV28 and TRBJ2-7; TRBD2 might be the D (6 bases). V lost 3 bases to trimming and J lost 4 bases, with 16 bases between them. Germline CDR1 and CDR2: MDHEN and SYDVKM. The CDR3 sequence is 15 residues long. This CDR3 reads CASSFYSFRGYEQYF. DNA for the CDR3: TGTGCCAGCAGTTTCTACTCATTCCGGGGGTACGAGCAGTACTTC.

The gene calls are TRBV9 and TRBJ2-1, with 8 bases fitting TRBD2. Germline assignment: CDR1 SGDLS and CDR2 YYNGEE. The CDR3 is 16 amino acids. V lost 2 bases to trimming and J lost 6 bases; unmatched junction nucleotides: 10. CDR3 in DNA: TGTGCCAGCAGCGTTTCAGCGGGAGAGGTTCGCAATGAGCAGTTCTTC. This sequence encodes CASSVSAGEVRNEQFF.

The genes are TRBV2 and TRBJ1-2; 9 nucleotides match TRBD1. The CDR3 contains 14 residues. The V segment lost 6 bases and the J segment 4 bases; nucleotides outside the gene matches: 6. CDR1 and CDR2 from the germline V gene are SNHLY and FYNNEI. The CDR3 DNA is TGTGCCAGCAGCGCCGGGACAGGGCCCTATGGCTACACCTTC. This codes for CASSAGTGPYGYTF. Full variable domain (remainder filled in from reference TRBV2 and TRBJ1-2): EPEVTQTPSHQVTQMGQEVILRCVPISNHLYFYWYRQILGQKVEFLVSFYNNEISEKSEIFDDQFSVERPDGSNFTLKIRSTKLEDSAMYFCASSAGTGPYGYTFGSGTRLTVV.